The rows below give T cell receptor beta chains drawn from one sample of a study of blood T cell repertoires in COVID-19. Here immunoSEQ multiplex PCR was the method, and the copy in TCRdb shows in-frame clones only, minus some. The data contain about 330,000 clones, roughly 90% of them singletons. The sample comprised PBMCs or T cells enriched from blood (not recorded which). The origin of the receptors is a woman aged 30 to 39 who had recovered from COVID-19. Each CDR3 is given with its conserved first and last residue. The D gene is left open where the match is weak. Some rows have no size entry. The others give once, few or many, or a class for an expanded clone.

J,D,length,size,V,DNA,CDR3
TRBJ2-3,-,18,-,TRBV3-1/TRBV3-2,TGTGCCAGCAGCCAAGGGGGATCGACGGGAGTAGCCACAGATACGCAGTATTTT,CASSQGGSTGVATDTQYF
TRBJ2-7,-,12,once,TRBV28,TGTGCCAGCAGCCGACTAGGCTACGAGCAGTACTTC,CASSRLGYEQYF
TRBJ1-6,TRBD1,16,once,TRBV6-1,TGTGCCAGCAGTGAACAGGGGACAGGGATTAATTCACCCCTCCACTTT,CASSEQGTGINSPLHF
TRBJ2-5,-,14,-,TRBV7-9,TGTGCCAGCAGCTTTATTGAGGGTTTAGAGACCCAGTACTTC,CASSFIEGLETQYF
TRBJ1-6,-,13,-,TRBV18,TGTGCCAGCTCGCGGGCGGAGCAAGGCCCCCTCCACTTT,CASSRAEQGPLHF
TRBJ2-7,TRBD2,19,once,TRBV19,TGTGCCAGTAGTTTCGCGGGACTAGCGGGAGGCCTTGTAACCTACGAGCAGTACTTC,CASSFAGLAGGLVTYEQYF
TRBJ2-2,TRBD2,16,-,TRBV7-6,TGTGCCAGCAGCCCAAGGGGAGGGCAGGCGGCCGGGGAGCTGTTTTTT,CASSPRGGQAAGELFF
TRBJ2-1,TRBD2,20,once,TRBV9,TGTGCCAGCAGCCCTCGACAGGTGTTGTATGGTGGTAGCGGGATTAATGAGCAGTTCTTC,CASSPRQVLYGGSGINEQFF
TRBJ2-1,TRBD1,14,-,TRBV5-1,TGCGCCAGCAGCCAGCGGACAGGTCTGAATGAGCAGTTCTTC,CASSQRTGLNEQFF
TRBJ1-2,-,17,-,TRBV19,TGTGCCAGTAGCCTGTCAAGCCCGGACTCCCTTATCTATGGCTACACCTTC,CASSLSSPDSLIYGYTF
TRBJ2-1,-,13,-,TRBV21-1,TGTGCCAGCAGCAAAGATGAGGGCAATGAGCAGTTCTTC,CASSKDEGNEQFF
TRBJ2-4,TRBD1,20,-,TRBV5-1,TGCGCCAGCAGACCGGGACAGGGGCTAACGCTCACTTGGGCCAAAAACATTCAGTACTTC,CASRPGQGLTLTWAKNIQYF
TRBJ2-2,-,15,-,TRBV15,TGTGCCACCAGCGCGTCGACAGTGGGTACCGGGGAGCTGTTTTTT,CATSASTVGTGELFF
TRBJ2-7,TRBD2,18,-,TRBV11-2,TGTGCCAGCAGCTTAGATTATACGAGGGCGGGAGAAACCCACGAGCAGTACTTC,CASSLDYTRAGETHEQYF
TRBJ1-5,-,15,-,TRBV19,TGTGCCAGTAGTATAGGCAGGGCTAGCAATCAGCCCCAGCATTTT,CASSIGRASNQPQHF